This T cell receptor (beta chain) was observed in a study of T-cell reconstitution after alpha-beta-depleted transplantation in children. Preparation of the TCRbeta library used unique molecular identifiers. In TCRdb, the PCR reads were re-called with MiXCR into one record per CDR3 protein. This sample has about 980,000 distinct CDR3 sequences; about 26% occur once, and the top ten carry roughly 28%. Study results and limitations: Expanded graft clones, several hundred of them, were reportedly the source of alpha-beta T cells about two months after transplant. The main origin of T-cell counts and diversity one year after transplant was newly produced T cells.

This CDR3 has 14 residues. CDR1 DFQATT and CDR2 SNEGSKA come from the germline V gene (reference sequence). V lost 3 bases to trimming and J lost 0 bases, with 9 bases between them. Notes on this clonotype: Its antigen is as yet unknown.

The gene calls are TRBV20-1 and TRBJ1-3, with D possibly matching TRBD1 (6 bases). The receptor's source is a boy younger than two who had a stem cell transplant for SCID, so the T cells may come from the graft donor. Source: PBMCs, mostly from graft donor cells, taken 360 days after TCRalphabeta/CD19-depleted stem cell transplant. DNA of the CDR3: TGCAGTGCTAGTGGGACAAGCTCTGGAAACACCATATATTTT. Protein sequence: CSASGTSSGNTIYF.